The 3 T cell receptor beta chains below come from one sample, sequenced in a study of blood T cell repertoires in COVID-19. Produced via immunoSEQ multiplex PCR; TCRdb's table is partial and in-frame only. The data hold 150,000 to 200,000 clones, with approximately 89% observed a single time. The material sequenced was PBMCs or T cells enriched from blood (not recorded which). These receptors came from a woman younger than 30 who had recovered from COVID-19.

The chain's CDR3 is CASRRTSGRDLETQYF. Written as DNA, the CDR3 is TGTGCCAGCAGGAGGACTAGCGGGAGGGACCTAGAGACCCAGTACTTC. The V and J genes are TRBV2 and TRBJ2-5, with 15 bases aligning to TRBD2. V lost 6 bases and J lost 4; bases outside the gene matches: 6. CDR3 size: 16 residues. Germline loops: CDR1 SNHLY, CDR2 FYNNEI.

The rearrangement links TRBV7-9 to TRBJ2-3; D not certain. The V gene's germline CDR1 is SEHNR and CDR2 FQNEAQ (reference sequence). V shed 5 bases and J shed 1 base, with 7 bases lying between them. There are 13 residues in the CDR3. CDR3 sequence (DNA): TGTGCCAGCAGCCCCCGGGGCACAGATACGCAGTATTTT. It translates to CASSPRGTDTQYF.

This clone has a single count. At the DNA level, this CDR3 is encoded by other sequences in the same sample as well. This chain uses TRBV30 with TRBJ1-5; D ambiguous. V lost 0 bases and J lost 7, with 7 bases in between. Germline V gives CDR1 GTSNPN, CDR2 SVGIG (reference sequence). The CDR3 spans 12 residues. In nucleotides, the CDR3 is TGTGCCTGGAGTGTAAGAGGACAGCCCCAGCATTTT. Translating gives CAWSVRGQPQHF.